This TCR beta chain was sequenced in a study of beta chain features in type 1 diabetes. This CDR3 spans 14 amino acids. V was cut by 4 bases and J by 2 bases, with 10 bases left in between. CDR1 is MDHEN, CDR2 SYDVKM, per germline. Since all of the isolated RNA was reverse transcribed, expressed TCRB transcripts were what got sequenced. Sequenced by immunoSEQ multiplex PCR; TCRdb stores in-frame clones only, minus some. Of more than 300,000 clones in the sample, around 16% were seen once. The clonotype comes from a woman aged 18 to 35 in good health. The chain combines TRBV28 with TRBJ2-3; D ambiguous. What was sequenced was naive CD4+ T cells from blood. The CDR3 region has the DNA TGTGCCAGCAGTTCGTCCCTTAACACAGATACGCAGTATTTT. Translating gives CASSSSLNTDTQYF. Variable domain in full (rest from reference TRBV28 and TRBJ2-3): DVKVTQSSRYLVKRTGEKVFLECVQDMDHENMFWYRQDPGLGLRLIYFSYDVKMKEKGDIPEGYSVSREKKERFSLILESASTNQTSMYLCASSSSLNTDTQYFGPGTRLTVL.